The rows below give T cell receptor beta chains drawn from one sample of a study of T cells in localized non-small cell lung cancer. The method was immunoSEQ multiplex PCR; TCRdb's version includes in-frame clones alone and lacks a portion of them. The table has 25,000 to 30,000 clones, more than 75% seen once. This specimen was peripheral blood, taken before any cancer treatment. These receptors came from a woman aged 40-70 years with stage I lung adenocarcinoma. CDR3s include the opening cysteine and the closing phenylalanine or tryptophan. Expanded clones get a size class; other rows say once, few or many, or leave the size out.

>TRBJ2-5|NA|TRBV7-2
CASSPRGDQETQYF
>TRBJ1-5|NA|TRBV2
CASRAPNQPQHF
>TRBJ1-4|NA|TRBV18
CASSTGKRGEKLFF
>TRBJ2-5|NA|TRBV9
CASSVASGGAETQYF
>TRBJ2-1|once|TRBV25-1
CASSSSGFYNEQFF
>TRBJ1-1|NA|TRBV5-1
CASSPQGGTMNTEAFF
>TRBJ2-7|NA|TRBV6-5
CASSPGTIYEQYF
>TRBJ2-7|few|TRBV14
CASSPTGIEQYF
>TRBJ2-5|few|TRBV5-6
CASSTLSEETQYF
>TRBJ1-2|NA|TRBV4-3
CASSQDLGQGGGYTF
>TRBJ1-6|NA|TRBV7-6
CASSFDGDNSPLHF
>TRBJ1-1|NA|TRBV18
CASSPQGGGWTEAFF
>TRBJ2-7|NA|TRBV5-1
CASTPPGGNYEQYF
>TRBJ2-7|NA|TRBV6-4
CASRAGGRYEQYF
>TRBJ1-5|NA|TRBV18
CASSPTGLLEQPQHF
>TRBJ2-3|NA|TRBV6-4
CASSPGLSPDTQYF
>TRBJ2-1|once|TRBV5-4
CASSMASLVGRGEQFF
>TRBJ2-7|NA|TRBV30
CAWRGVPLYEQYF
>TRBJ1-6|NA|TRBV5-1
CASSRGDNSPLHF
>TRBJ1-4|NA|TRBV2
CASSEDVGRGREKLFF
>TRBJ1-5|NA|TRBV4-1
CASSQEGQVNQPQHF
>TRBJ1-4|NA|TRBV11-2
CASSSVGEKLFF
>TRBJ1-1|NA|TRBV9
CASSATGTMNTEAFF
>TRBJ2-1|NA|TRBV7-9
CASSISGGTYNEQFF
>TRBJ2-3|NA|TRBV29-1
CSVEDRTSGVLSTDTQYF
>TRBJ2-7|few|TRBV10-1
CASSAQPWGTGSEQYF
>TRBJ1-1|once|TRBV7-9
CASTTTQDGGAFF
>TRBJ2-7|NA|TRBV19
CASRIRATFDNSYEQYF
>TRBJ1-6|NA|TRBV1
CTSSSGQGRNSPLHF
>TRBJ1-5|few|TRBV6-5
CASSNLNQPQHF
>TRBJ2-1|NA|TRBV7-9
CASTLRTSGSNERFF
>TRBJ1-1|NA|TRBV2
CASRADRGYTEAFF
>TRBJ1-1|NA|TRBV27
CASSLRQGEANTEAFF
>TRBJ2-7|NA|TRBV7-2
CASSNSGGLTYEQYF
>TRBJ2-7|NA|TRBV6-1
CASSETTDSYEQYF
>TRBJ1-5|few|TRBV4-3
CASSQDHGQPQHF
>TRBJ1-1|NA|TRBV6-5
CASSRGANTEAFF
>TRBJ2-7|NA|TRBV5-4
CASSYQGSYEQYF
>TRBJ2-3|NA|TRBV9
CASSAGLAGLDTQYF
>TRBJ1-4|NA|TRBV4-1
CASSQDPGTGVSEKLFF
>TRBJ2-7|NA|TRBV5-1
CASSLEAGGYEQYF
>TRBJ1-6|NA|TRBV19
CASSITGVDYNSPLHF
>TRBJ1-4|NA|TRBV9
CASSDGINEKLFF
>TRBJ1-3|NA|TRBV4-2
CASSQDPQSSGNTIYF
>TRBJ1-6|NA|TRBV2
CASSEEQGGRSPLHF
>TRBJ2-3|NA|TRBV11-3
CASSSNAGQGTDTQYF
>TRBJ2-1|NA|TRBV12-5
CASGKPGQGAWGGGEQFF
>TRBJ1-6|medium-sized|TRBV11-2
CASSLVNSPLHF